The clone carrying this T cell receptor (beta chain) came up a few times. Its antigen is unidentified. Replicate sorted-subset PCRs were loaded with around 220 ng DNA, 31,000 or so T cell genomes. The protocol was immunoSEQ multiplex PCR, while the TCRdb copy is restricted to in-frame clones and leaves out a portion. The table lists approximately 980,000 clones, 76% of them singletons. These data originate in a study of shared clonotypes between healthy human individuals. About the research overall: For every donor, three CD4 naive, three CD4 memory, two CD8 naive and one CD8 memory plates were used. Study-wide points: Owing to a small donor count, the genetic and exposure-history diversity represented was limited. Sampling included only blood; tissue repertoires likely differ.

The TCR comes from a man younger than 30 in good health. Specimen: memory CD4+ T cells sorted from blood. The subset is: CD45RA-negative fraction.

CDR3 region: CATTPTETSGYNEQFF. In DNA form, the CDR3 reads TGTGCCACAACCCCCACCGAGACTAGCGGCTACAATGAGCAGTTCTTC. The chain combines TRBV10-3 with TRBJ2-1; the match to TRBD2 covers 9 bases. Germline V CDR1 and CDR2: ENHRY, SYGVKD. Trimming took 10 bases from V and 3 from J; bases not matched to a gene: 13. The CDR3 sequence is 16 residues long.